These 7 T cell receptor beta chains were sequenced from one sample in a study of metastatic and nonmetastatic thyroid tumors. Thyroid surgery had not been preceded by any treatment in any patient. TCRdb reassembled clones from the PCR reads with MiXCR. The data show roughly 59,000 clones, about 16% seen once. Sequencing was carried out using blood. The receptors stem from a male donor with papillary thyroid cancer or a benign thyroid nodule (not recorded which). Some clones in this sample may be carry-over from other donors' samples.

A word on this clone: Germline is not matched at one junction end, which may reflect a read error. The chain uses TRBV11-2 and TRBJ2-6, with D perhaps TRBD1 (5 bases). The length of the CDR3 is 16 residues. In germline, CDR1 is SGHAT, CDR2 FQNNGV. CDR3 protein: CASSFTTGSGANVLTF. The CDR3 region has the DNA TGTGCCAGCAGCTTTACCACCGGGTCTGGGGCCAACGTACTGACTTTC.

The CDR3 sequence is CASSWGQCYLNTEAFF. For the CDR3, the DNA is TGCGCCAGCAGCTGGGGCCAGTGCTACCTTAACACTGAAGCTTTCTTT. The genes are TRBV5-1 and TRBJ1-1, with TRBD1 as a possible D gene (5 bases). Germline-derived CDR1 and CDR2 are SGHRS and YFSETQ. With 3 bases removed from V and 2 bases from J, the gap between germline ends came to 17 bases. CDR3 length: 16 residues.

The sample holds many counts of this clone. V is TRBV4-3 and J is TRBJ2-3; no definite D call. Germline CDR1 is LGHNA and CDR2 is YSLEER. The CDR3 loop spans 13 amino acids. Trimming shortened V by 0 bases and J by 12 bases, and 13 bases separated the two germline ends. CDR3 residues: CASSQDLVLGQYF. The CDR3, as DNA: TGCGCCAGCAGCCAAGATCTGGTTTTGGGTCAGTATTTT.

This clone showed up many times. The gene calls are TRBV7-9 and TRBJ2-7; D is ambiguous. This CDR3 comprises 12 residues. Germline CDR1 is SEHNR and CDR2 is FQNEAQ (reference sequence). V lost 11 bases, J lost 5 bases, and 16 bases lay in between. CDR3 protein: CAPRVAAHEQYV. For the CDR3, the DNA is TGTGCCCCACGCGTGGCAGCCCACGAGCAGTACGTC.

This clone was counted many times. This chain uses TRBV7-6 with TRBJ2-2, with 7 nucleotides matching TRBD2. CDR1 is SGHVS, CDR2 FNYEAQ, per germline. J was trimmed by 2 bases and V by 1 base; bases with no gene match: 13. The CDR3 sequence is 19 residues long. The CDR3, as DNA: TGTGCCAGCAGCTTAGAATACGGGCGGCTAGCGGAAAACACCGGGGAGCTGTTTTTT. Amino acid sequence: CASSLEYGRLAENTGELFF.

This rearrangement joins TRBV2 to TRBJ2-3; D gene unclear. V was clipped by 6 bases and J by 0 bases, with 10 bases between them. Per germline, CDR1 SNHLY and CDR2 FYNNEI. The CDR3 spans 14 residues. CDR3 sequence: CASSRSPSTDTQYF. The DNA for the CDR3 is TGTGCCAGCAGCAGATCCCCTAGCACAGATACGCAGTATTTT.

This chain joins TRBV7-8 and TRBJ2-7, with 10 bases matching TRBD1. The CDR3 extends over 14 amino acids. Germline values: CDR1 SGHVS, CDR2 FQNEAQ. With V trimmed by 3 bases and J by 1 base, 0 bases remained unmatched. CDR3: CASSLDRGSYEQYF. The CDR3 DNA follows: TGTGCCAGCAGCTTGGACAGGGGGTCCTACGAGCAGTACTTC.